This T cell receptor beta chain was documented in a study of control samples from healthy donors and cancer patients. Sequencing used immunoSEQ multiplex PCR; TCRdb keeps in-frame clones, though not all of them. This table holds around 200,000 clones, around 94% found once. This clone was recorded once. This clonotype was obtained from a man aged 45-65 years in good health. Input material: blood.

The CDR3 spells CASSVGETQYF. The CDR3 DNA is TGTGCCAGTAGTGTTGGGGAGACCCAGTACTTC. V and J are TRBV19 and TRBJ2-5; D not resolved. CDR1 LNHDA and CDR2 SQIVND come from the germline V gene (reference sequence). Trimming took 5 bases from V and 5 from J, leaving 6 bases between them. This CDR3 is 11 amino acids long.